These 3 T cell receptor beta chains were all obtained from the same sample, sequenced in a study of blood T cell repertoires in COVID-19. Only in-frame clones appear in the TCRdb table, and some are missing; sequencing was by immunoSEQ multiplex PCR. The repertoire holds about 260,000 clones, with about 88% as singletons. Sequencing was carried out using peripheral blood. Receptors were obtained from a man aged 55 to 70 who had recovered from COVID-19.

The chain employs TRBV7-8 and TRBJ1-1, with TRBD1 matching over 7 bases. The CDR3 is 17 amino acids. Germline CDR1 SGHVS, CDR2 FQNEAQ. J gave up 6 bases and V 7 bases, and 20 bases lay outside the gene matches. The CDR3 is CASTTRIFDRDGSEAFF. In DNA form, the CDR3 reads TGTGCCAGCACCACCAGAATATTCGACAGGGATGGGTCTGAAGCTTTCTTT.

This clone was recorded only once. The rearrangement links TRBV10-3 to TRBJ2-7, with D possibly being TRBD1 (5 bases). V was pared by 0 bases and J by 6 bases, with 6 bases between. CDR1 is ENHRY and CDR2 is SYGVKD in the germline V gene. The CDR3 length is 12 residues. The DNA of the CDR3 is TGTGCCATCAGTGAGTCAGGGGCCGAGCAGTACTTC. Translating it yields CAISESGAEQYF.

CDR3 in amino acids: CASSIPTGVRAEAFF. The CDR3 DNA follows: TGTGCCAGTAGTATCCCGACAGGGGTAAGAGCTGAAGCTTTCTTT. The V gene is TRBV19, the J gene TRBJ1-1, with 8 bases fitting TRBD1. The CDR3 is 15 amino acids. Trimming at V came to 3 bases and at J to 6 bases, leaving 9 bases not matched to a gene. Germline V gene lookup returns CDR1 LNHDA and CDR2 SQIVND (reference sequence).